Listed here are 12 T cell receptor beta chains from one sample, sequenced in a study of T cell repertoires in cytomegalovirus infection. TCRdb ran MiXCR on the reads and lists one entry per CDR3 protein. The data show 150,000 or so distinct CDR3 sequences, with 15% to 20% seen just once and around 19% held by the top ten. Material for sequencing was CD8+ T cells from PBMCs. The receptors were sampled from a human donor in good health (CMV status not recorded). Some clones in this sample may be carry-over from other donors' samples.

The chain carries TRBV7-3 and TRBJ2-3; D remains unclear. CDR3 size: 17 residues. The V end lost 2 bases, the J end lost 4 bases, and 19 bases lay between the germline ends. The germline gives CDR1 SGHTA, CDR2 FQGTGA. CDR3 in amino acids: CASSLGAAGSSADTQYF. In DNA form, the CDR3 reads TGTGCCAGCAGCTTAGGCGCGGCAGGCTCTTCCGCAGATACGCAGTATTTT.

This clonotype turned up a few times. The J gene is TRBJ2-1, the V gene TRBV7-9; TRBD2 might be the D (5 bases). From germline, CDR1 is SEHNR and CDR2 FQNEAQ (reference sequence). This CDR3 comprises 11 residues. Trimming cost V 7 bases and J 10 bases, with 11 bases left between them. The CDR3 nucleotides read TGTGCCAGCACCGAGGGATACGAGCAGTTCTTC. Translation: CASTEGYEQFF.

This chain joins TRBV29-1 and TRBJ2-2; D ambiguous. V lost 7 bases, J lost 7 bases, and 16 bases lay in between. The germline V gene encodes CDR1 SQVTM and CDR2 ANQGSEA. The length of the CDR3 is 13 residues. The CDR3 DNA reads TGCAGCGCCATCTCCCTTCGGAACGGGGAGCTGTTTTTT. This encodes CSAISLRNGELFF.

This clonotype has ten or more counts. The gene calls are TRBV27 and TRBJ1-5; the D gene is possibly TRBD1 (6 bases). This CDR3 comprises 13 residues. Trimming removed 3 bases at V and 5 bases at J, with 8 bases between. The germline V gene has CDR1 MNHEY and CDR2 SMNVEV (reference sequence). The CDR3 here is CASSFGGHQPQHF. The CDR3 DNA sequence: TGTGCCAGCAGTTTCGGGGGGCATCAGCCCCAGCATTTT.

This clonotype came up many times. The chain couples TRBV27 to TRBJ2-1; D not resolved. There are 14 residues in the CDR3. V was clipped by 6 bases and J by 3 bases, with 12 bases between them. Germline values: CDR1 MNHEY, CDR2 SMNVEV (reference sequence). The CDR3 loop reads CASSLGGIYNEQFF. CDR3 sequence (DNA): TGTGCCAGCAGCTTAGGTGGGATCTACAATGAGCAGTTCTTC.

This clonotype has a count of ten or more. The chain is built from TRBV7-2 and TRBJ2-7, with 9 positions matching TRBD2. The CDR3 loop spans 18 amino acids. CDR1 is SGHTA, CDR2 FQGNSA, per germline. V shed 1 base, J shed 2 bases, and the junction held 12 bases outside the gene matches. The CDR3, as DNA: TGTGCCAGCAGCTTAGAGACTAGCGGAAGCCTACGAGCCTACGAGCAGTACTTC. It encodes CASSLETSGSLRAYEQYF.

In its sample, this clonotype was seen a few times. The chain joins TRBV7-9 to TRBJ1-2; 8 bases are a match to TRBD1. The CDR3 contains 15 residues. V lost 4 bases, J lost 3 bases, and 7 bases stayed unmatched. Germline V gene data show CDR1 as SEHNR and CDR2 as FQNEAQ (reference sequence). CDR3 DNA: TGTGCCAGCAGCTCCGACAGGGGATTGGACTATGGCTACACCTTC. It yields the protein CASSSDRGLDYGYTF.

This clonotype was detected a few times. The CDR3 region is CASRPTSGRDINEQFF. The CDR3 bases are TGTGCCAGCAGACCTACTAGCGGGAGAGATATAAATGAGCAGTTCTTC. The V gene is TRBV7-9, the J gene TRBJ2-1; 11 positions agree with TRBD2. Germline V lookup: CDR1 SEHNR, CDR2 FQNEAQ (reference sequence). After removal of 6 bases from V and 7 bases from J, the junction contained 11 bases not matched to a gene. The CDR3 totals 16 residues.

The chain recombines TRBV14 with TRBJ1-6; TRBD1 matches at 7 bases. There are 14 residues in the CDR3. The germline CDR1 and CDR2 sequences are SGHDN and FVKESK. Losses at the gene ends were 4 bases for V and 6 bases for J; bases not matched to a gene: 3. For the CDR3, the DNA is TGTGCCAGCAGCCCCCGACAGGGTAATTCACCCCTCCACTTT. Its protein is CASSPRQGNSPLHF.

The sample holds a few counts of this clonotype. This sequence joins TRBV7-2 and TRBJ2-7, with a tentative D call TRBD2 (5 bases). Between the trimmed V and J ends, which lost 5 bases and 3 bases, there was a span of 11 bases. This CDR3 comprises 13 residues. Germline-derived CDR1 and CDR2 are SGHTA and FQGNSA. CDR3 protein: CASSKGGFYEQYF. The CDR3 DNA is TGTGCCAGCAGCAAAGGAGGATTCTACGAGCAGTACTTC.

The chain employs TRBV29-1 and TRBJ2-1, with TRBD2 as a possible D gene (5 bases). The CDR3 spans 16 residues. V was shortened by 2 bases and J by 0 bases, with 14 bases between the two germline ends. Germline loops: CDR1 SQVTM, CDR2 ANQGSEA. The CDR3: CSVESQRTLSYNEQFF. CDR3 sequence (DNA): TGCAGCGTTGAAAGTCAGCGGACCCTCTCCTACAATGAGCAGTTCTTC.

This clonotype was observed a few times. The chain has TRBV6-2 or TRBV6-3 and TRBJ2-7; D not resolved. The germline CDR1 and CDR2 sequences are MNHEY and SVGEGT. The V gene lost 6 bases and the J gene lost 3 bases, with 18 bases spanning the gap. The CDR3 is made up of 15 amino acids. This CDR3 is CASSKLLKYYYEQYF. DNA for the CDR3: TGTGCCAGCAGCAAACTACTGAAATACTACTACGAGCAGTACTTC.